These T cell receptor beta chains were read from a single sample in a study of blood T cell repertoires in COVID-19. Produced via immunoSEQ multiplex PCR; TCRdb's table is partial and in-frame only. This table holds 200,000 to 250,000 clones, over 75% found once. The specimen sequenced was peripheral blood. All receptors derive from an elderly man with acute or convalescent COVID-19. Each CDR3 is given with its conserved first and last residue. The D gene is left open where the match is weak. Rows give clone size only sometimes, using once, few, many, or a class for an expanded clone.

once	TRBV7-6	TRBJ2-2	TRBD2	CASSPRTSGFAAGELFF	TGTGCCAGCAGCCCGCGGACTAGCGGGTTTGCTGCCGGGGAGCTGTTTTTT
-	TRBV18	TRBJ2-3	-	CASSPSQGSDTQYF	TGTGCCAGCTCACCCTCACAGGGTTCAGATACGCAGTATTTT
-	TRBV5-1	TRBJ2-1	-	CASSQADGYNEQFF	TGCGCCAGCAGCCAAGCGGACGGGTACAATGAGCAGTTCTTC
-	TRBV5-8	TRBJ2-3	TRBD2	CASSRGVSDTQYF	TGTGCCAGCAGTCGGGGGGTTTCAGATACGCAGTATTTT
-	TRBV19	TRBJ1-5	TRBD1	CASREQGVDQPQHF	TGTGCCAGTAGGGAACAGGGGGTTGATCAGCCCCAGCATTTT
-	TRBV3-1/TRBV3-2	TRBJ2-3	-	CASSKRTSTDTQYF	TGTGCCAGCAGCAAGCGGACTAGCACAGATACGCAGTATTTT
-	TRBV5-8	TRBJ2-1	-	CASSRGFYNEQFF	TGTGCCAGCAGCCGGGGATTCTACAATGAGCAGTTCTTC
-	TRBV7-8	TRBJ2-6	-	CASSLDRTGANVLTF	TGTGCCAGCAGCTTAGATAGAACTGGGGCCAACGTCCTGACTTTC
-	TRBV29-1	TRBJ1-4	-	CSVRRSVTSEKLFF	TGCAGCGTTCGGAGGAGTGTGACGAGTGAAAAACTGTTTTTT
-	TRBV9	TRBJ2-3	-	CASSDRGMTDTQYF	TGTGCCAGCAGCGACCGGGGGATGACAGATACGCAGTATTTT
-	TRBV5-1	TRBJ2-3	-	CASSSPRQRTDTQYF	TGCGCCAGCAGCTCCCCCCGACAGCGCACAGATACGCAGTATTTT
-	TRBV18	TRBJ1-5	-	CASSPPEGGLGNQPQHF	TGTGCCAGCTCACCACCAGAAGGGGGACTAGGCAATCAGCCCCAGCATTTT
-	TRBV2	TRBJ1-2	-	CASSERWIPSGGYTF	TGTGCCAGCAGTGAAAGATGGATACCCTCGGGTGGCTACACCTTC
-	TRBV10-3	TRBJ1-1	-	CAISTGMNTEAFF	TGTGCCATCAGCACAGGAATGAACACTGAAGCTTTCTTT
-	TRBV28	TRBJ1-6	TRBD1	CASSLQGAENSPLHF	TGTGCCAGCAGCCTACAGGGGGCTGAAAATTCACCCCTCCACTTT
once	TRBV5-1	TRBJ1-4	-	CASSLSGVNEKLFF	TGCGCCAGCAGCTTGTCAGGGGTGAATGAAAAACTGTTTTTT
once	TRBV28	TRBJ1-5	-	CASSYSPQPQHF	TGTGCCAGCAGCTATTCCCCACAGCCCCAGCATTTT
-	TRBV7-2	TRBJ2-1	TRBD2	CASSSAGAGAPEQFF	TGTGCCAGCAGCTCGGCAGGAGCGGGAGCTCCTGAGCAGTTCTTC
-	TRBV19	TRBJ2-5	-	CASSTTGAGTQYF	TGTGCCAGTAGTACAACAGGTGCTGGGACCCAGTACTTC
-	TRBV2	TRBJ2-3	-	CASSPLGAVADTQYF	TGTGCCAGCAGCCCCTTAGGAGCGGTGGCAGATACGCAGTATTTT
-	TRBV5-1	TRBJ1-5	-	CASSPTGRDQPQHF	TGCGCCAGCAGCCCTACGGGTCGCGATCAGCCCCAGCATTTT
-	TRBV3-1/TRBV3-2	TRBJ1-3	TRBD1	CASSRGQSSGNTIYF	TGTGCCAGCAGCCGGGGACAGTCCTCTGGAAACACCATATATTTT
few	TRBV9	TRBJ2-5	-	CASSVTTRGVEETQYF	TGTGCCAGCAGCGTCACAACCCGCGGCGTCGAAGAGACCCAGTACTTC
-	TRBV29-1	TRBJ1-2	TRBD1	CSVEEWTGKGYTF	TGCAGCGTTGAAGAATGGACAGGGAAAGGCTACACCTTC
once	TRBV3-1/TRBV3-2	TRBJ1-2	TRBD1	CASRPGQGRTYGYTF	TGTGCCAGCAGACCCGGACAGGGAAGAACCTATGGCTACACCTTC
-	TRBV24-1	TRBJ2-5	-	CATSDPTEFKETQYF	TGTGCCACCAGTGATCCGACAGAATTCAAAGAGACCCAGTACTTC
-	TRBV24-1	TRBJ2-5	-	CATSDLRGGETQYF	TGTGCCACCAGTGATTTAAGGGGAGGAGAGACCCAGTACTTC
-	TRBV4-2	TRBJ1-4	-	CASRRVLTNEKLFF	TGTGCCAGCCGCAGGGTTCTGACTAATGAAAAACTGTTTTTT
once	TRBV5-1	TRBJ2-7	-	CASSLVGSSYEQYF	TGCGCCAGCAGCTTGGTGGGCAGCTCCTACGAGCAGTACTTC
once	TRBV5-1	TRBJ2-7	TRBD1	CASRQYTGVYEQYF	TGCGCCAGCAGACAATACACAGGGGTTTACGAGCAGTACTTC
-	TRBV2	TRBJ1-5	TRBD1	CASRIGQVNQPQHF	TGTGCCAGCAGAATTGGACAGGTTAATCAGCCCCAGCATTTT